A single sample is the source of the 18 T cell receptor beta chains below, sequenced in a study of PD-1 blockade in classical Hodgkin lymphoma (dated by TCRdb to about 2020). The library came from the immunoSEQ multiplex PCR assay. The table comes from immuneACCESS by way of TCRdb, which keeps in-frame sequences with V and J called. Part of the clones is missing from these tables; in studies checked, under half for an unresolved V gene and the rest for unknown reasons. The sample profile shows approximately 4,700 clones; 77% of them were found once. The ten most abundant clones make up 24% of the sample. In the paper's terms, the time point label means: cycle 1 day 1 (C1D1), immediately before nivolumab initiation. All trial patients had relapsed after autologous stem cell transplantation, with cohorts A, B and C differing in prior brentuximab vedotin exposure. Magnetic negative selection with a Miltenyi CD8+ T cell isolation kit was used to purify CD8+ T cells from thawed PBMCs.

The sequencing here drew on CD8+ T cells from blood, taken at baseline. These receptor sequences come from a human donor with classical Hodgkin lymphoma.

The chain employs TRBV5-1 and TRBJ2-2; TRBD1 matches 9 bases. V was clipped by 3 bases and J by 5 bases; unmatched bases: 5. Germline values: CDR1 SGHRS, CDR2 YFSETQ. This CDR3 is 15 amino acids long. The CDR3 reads CASSSGQGRTGELFF. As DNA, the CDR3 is TGCGCCAGCAGCTCTGGACAGGGGAGGACCGGGGAGCTGTTTTTT.

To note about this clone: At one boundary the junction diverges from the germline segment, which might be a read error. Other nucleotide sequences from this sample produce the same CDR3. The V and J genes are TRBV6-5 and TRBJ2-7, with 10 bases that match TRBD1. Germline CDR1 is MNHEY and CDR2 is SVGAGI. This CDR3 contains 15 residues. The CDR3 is CASTLGQGGTYEQYF. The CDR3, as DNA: TGCGCCAGCACCCTCGGACAGGGGGGGACCTACGAGCAGTACTTC.

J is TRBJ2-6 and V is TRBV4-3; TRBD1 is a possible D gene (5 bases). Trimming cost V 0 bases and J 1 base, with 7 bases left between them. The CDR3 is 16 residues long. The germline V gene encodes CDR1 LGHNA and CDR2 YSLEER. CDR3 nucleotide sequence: TGCGCCAGCAGCCAAGACAGGGCTTCTGGGGCCAACGTCCTGACTTTC. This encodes CASSQDRASGANVLTF.

The chain's CDR3 is CASSLFSDRGSINQPQHF. CDR3 nucleotide sequence: TGTGCCAGCAGTTTATTTTCTGACAGGGGTAGTATCAATCAGCCCCAGCATTTT. V and J are TRBV28 and TRBJ1-5; 8 nucleotides match TRBD1. CDR3 length equals 18 residues. V shed 1 base, J shed 3 bases, and the junction held 11 bases outside the gene matches. The germline V gene has CDR1 MDHEN and CDR2 SYDVKM.

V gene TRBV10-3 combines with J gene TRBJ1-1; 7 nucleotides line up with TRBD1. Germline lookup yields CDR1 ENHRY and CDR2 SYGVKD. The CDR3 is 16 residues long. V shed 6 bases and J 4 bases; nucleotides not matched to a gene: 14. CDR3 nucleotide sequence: TGTGCCATCAGGCCGCAGGGGGATATAGTTGGCACTGAAGCTTTCTTT. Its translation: CAIRPQGDIVGTEAFF.

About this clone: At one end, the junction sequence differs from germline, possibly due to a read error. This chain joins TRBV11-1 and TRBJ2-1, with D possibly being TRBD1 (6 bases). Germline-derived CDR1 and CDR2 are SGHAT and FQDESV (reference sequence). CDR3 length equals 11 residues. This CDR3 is CASSLGSEGVF. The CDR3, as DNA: TGTGCCAGCAGCTTAGGGTCAGAGGGGGTCTTC.

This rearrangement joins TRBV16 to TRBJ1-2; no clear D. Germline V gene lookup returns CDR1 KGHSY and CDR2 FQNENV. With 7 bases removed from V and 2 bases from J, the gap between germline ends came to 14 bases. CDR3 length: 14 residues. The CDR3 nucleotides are TGTGCCAGCACCCCTACGCGGAGCAACTATGGCTACACCTTC. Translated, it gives CASTPTRSNYGYTF.

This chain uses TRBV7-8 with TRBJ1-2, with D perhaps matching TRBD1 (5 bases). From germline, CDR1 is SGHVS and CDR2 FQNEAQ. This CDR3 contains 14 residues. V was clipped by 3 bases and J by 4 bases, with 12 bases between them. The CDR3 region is CASSFSRAGYGYTF. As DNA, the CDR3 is TGTGCCAGCAGCTTTTCCAGGGCAGGCTATGGCTACACCTTC. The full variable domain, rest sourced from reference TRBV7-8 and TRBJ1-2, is GAGVSQSPRYKVAKRGQDVALRCDPISGHVSLFWYQQALGQGPEFLTYFQNEAQLDKSGLPSDRFFAERPEGSVSTLKIQRTQQEDSAVYLCASSFSRAGYGYTFGSGTRLTVV.

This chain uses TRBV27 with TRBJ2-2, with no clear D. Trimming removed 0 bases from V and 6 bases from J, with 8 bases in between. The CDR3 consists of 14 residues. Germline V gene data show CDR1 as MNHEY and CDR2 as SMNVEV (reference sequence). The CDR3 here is CASSLSLMPGELFF. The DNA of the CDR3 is TGTGCCAGCAGTTTATCCCTTATGCCCGGGGAGCTGTTTTTT.

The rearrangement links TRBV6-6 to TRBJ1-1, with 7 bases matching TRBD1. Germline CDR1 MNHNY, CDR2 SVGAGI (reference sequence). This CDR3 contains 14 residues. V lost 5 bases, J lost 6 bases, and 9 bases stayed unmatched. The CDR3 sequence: CASSPLSTGPEAFF. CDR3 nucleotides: TGTGCCAGCAGTCCCTTGTCGACAGGGCCTGAAGCTTTCTTT.

The CDR3 here is CASSESHLWGNEKLFF. The CDR3 DNA follows: TGTGCCAGCAGTGAATCTCACTTGTGGGGTAATGAAAAACTGTTTTTT. The rearrangement joins TRBV2 to TRBJ1-4, with D uncertain. Germline V CDR1 and CDR2: SNHLY, FYNNEI. The V and J ends lost 2 bases and 4 bases respectively, with 14 bases between them. The CDR3 extends over 16 amino acids.

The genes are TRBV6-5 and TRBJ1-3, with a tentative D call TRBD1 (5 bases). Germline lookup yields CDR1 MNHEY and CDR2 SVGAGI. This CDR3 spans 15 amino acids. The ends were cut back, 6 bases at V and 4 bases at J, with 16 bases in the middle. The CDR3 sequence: CASSPWGAFGNTIYF. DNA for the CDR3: TGTGCCAGCAGCCCCTGGGGCGCCTTCGGAAACACCATATATTTT.

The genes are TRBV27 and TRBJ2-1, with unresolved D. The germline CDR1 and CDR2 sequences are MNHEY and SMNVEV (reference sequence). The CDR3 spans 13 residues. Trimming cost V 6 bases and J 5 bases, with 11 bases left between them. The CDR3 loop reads CASSRMENNEQFF. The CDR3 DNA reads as TGTGCCAGCAGCCGAATGGAAAACAATGAGCAGTTCTTC.

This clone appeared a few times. The CDR3 region is CASTATVLGQPQHF. The CDR3 DNA reads TGTGCCAGCACCGCGACAGTACTGGGTCAGCCCCAGCATTTT. This sequence joins TRBV2 and TRBJ1-5; TRBD1 might be the D (5 bases). Germline CDR1 is SNHLY and CDR2 is FYNNEI. V was clipped by 7 bases and J by 6 bases, with 16 bases between them. This CDR3 has 14 amino acids.

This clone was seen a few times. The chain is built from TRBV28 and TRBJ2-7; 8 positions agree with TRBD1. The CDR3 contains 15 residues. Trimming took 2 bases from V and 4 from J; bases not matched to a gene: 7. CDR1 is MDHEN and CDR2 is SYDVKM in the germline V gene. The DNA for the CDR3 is TGTGCCAGCAGTTTAGTCGCAGGGGGCGGGTACGAGCAGTACTTC. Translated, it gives CASSLVAGGGYEQYF.

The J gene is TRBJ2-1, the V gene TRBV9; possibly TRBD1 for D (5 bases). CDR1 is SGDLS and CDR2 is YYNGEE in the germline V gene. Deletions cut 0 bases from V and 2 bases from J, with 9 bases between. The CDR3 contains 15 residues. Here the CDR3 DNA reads TGTGCCAGCAGCGTAGACGGCAGGGCCTACAATGAGCAGTTCTTC. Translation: CASSVDGRAYNEQFF.

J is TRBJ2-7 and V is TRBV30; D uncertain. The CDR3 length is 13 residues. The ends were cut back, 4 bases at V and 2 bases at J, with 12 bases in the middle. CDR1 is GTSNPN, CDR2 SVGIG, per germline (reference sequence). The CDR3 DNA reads TGTGCCTGGAAGGGTGGGTTTACCTACGAGCAGTACTTC. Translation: CAWKGGFTYEQYF.

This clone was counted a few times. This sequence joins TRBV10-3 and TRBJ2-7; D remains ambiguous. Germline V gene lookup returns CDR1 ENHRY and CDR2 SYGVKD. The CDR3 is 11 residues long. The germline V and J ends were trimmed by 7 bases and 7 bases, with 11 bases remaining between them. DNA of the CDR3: TGTGCCATCACCCCGGGTGGGGAGCAGTACTTC. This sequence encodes CAITPGGEQYF.